This entry describes one TCR beta chain. Its specificity is unknown. The data were taken from a study of T cell responses to AZD1222 COVID-19 vaccine. Study information: Pooling was applied to second doses at about 4 or about 12 weeks.

The germline gives CDR1 SGHTA, CDR2 FQGTGA. This CDR3 region has 13 residues. Trimming shortened V by 5 bases and J by 2 bases, and 9 bases separated the two germline ends. TCRdb keeps only in-frame clones here, not all; method: immunoSEQ multiplex PCR. The sample has 60,000 to 80,000 clones; 80% to 90% are singletons. Study-level points and caveats: In a largely white British group with more females than males, clonal diversity was possibly underestimated.

The clonotype originates from an adult in good health. The input for sequencing was peripheral blood, taken on day 0 of AZD1222 vaccination. This rearrangement joins TRBV7-3 to TRBJ1-1, with D perhaps matching TRBD1 (6 bases). The CDR3 region has the DNA TGTGCCAGCAGCAAGGACAGTAACACTGAAGCTTTCTTT. Amino acids: CASSKDSNTEAFF.